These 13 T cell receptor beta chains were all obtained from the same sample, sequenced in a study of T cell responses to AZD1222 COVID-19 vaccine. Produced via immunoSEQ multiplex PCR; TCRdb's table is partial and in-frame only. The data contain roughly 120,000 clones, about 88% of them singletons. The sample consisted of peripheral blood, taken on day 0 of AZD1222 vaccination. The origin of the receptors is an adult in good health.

This CDR3 is CAISGGTLAYGYTF. The CDR3 nucleotides are TGTGCCATCAGTGGGGGCACGCTTGCCTATGGCTACACCTTC. The V call is TRBV10-3, the J call TRBJ1-2; D is perhaps TRBD1 (5 bases). Germline CDR1 and CDR2: ENHRY and SYGVKD. This CDR3 is built from 14 residues. V was clipped by 4 bases and J by 4 bases, with 13 bases between them.

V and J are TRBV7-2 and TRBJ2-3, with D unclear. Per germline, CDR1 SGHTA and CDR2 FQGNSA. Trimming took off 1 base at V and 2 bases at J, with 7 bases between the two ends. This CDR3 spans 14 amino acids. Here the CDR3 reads CASSLGGTTDTQYF. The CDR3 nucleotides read TGTGCCAGCAGCTTAGGAGGTACCACAGATACGCAGTATTTT.

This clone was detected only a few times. The CDR3 nucleotides read TGCGCCAGCAGTCAATCTCATTGGGGGGTTAATTCACCCCTCCACTTT. Its translation: CASSQSHWGVNSPLHF. The chain carries TRBV23-1 and TRBJ1-6; tentative D call: TRBD1 (5 bases). TRBV23-1 is filed as an ORF, its function uncertain. The CDR3 totals 16 residues. Trimming stripped 0 bases from V and 6 bases from J, with 12 bases between.

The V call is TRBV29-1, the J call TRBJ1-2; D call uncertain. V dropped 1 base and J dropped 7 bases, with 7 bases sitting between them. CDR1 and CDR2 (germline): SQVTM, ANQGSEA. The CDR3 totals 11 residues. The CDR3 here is CSVEVGPGYTF. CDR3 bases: TGCAGCGTTGAAGTTGGTCCTGGCTACACCTTC.

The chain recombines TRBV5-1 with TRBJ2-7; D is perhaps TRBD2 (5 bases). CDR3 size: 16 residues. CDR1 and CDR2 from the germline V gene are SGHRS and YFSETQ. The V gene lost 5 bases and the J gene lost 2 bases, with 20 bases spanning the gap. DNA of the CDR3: TGCGCCAGCAGGCTTGGCGGCGGGTTGATGGCCTACGAGCAGTACTTC. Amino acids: CASRLGGGLMAYEQYF.

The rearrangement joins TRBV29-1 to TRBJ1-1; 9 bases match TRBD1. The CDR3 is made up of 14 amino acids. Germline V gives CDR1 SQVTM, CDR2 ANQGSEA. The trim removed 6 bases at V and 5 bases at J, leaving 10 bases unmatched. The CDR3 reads CSVHPGQGWTEAFF. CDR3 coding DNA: TGCAGCGTCCATCCGGGACAGGGCTGGACTGAAGCTTTCTTT.

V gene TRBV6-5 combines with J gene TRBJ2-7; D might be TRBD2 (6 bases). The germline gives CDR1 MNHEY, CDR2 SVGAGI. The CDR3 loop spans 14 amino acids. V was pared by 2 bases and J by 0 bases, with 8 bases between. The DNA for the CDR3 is TGTGCCAGCAGTTACCCTAGCGACTCCTACGAGCAGTACTTC. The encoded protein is CASSYPSDSYEQYF.

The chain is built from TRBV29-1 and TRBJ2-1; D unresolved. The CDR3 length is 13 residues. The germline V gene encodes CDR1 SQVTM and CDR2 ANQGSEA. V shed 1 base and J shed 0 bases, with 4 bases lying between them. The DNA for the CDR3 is TGCAGCGTTGAAGGGGCCTCCTACAATGAGCAGTTCTTC. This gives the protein CSVEGASYNEQFF.

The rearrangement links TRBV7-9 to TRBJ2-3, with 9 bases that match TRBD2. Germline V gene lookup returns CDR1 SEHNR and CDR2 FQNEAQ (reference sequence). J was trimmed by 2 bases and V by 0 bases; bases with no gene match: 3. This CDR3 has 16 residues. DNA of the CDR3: TGTGCCAGCAGCTTAGCGCTAGCGGGGACCACAGATACGCAGTATTTT. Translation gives CASSLALAGTTDTQYF.

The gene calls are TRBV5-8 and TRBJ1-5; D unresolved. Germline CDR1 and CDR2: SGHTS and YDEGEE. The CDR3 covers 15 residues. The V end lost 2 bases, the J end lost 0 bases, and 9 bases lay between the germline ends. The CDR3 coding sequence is TGTGCCAGCAGCTTAGGTCAGTCTAGCAATCAGCCCCAGCATTTT. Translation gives CASSLGQSSNQPQHF.

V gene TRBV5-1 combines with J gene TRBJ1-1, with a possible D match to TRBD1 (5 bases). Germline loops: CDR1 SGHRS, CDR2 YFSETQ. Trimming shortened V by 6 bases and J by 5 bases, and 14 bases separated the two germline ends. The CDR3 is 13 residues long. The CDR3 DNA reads TGCGCCAGCAAGCCAGGGATGGGGACTGAAGCTTTCTTT. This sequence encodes CASKPGMGTEAFF.

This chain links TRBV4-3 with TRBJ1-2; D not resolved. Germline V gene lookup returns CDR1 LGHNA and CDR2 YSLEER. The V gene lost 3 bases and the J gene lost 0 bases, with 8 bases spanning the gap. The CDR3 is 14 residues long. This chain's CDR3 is CASSQSLSNYGYTF. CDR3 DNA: TGCGCCAGCAGCCAGTCACTATCTAACTATGGCTACACCTTC.

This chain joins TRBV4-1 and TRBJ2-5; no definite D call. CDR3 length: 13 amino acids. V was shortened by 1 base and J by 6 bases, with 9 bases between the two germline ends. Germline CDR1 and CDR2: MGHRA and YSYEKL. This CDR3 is CASSQVGLQTQYF. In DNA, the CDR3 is TGCGCCAGCAGCCAAGTCGGGCTACAGACCCAGTACTTC.